A single sample gave rise to the 4 T cell receptor beta chains below, sequenced in a study of tumor-infiltrating lymphocytes in primary liver carcinoma. The investigators made TCR beta cDNA from approximately 500 ng total RNA, using a constant-region primer. Three nested multiplex PCR rounds, a slightly modified ARM-PCR method, built the TCR beta libraries. TRBV1-TRBV30 forward primers paired with a C-beta reverse primer were used in the first two PCR rounds, which ran approximately 10 cycles each. A single record per CDR3 protein comes from TCRdb applying MiXCR to the multiplex PCR reads. The data show roughly 120,000 distinct CDR3 sequences, roughly 69% seen once. DNA and RNA were both co-extracted from approximately 20-30 mg of bulk tissue that had not been sorted. The source material was liver tumor tissue from sampling region 1. Subset indicated: tumor region T1, superior pole. The receptors were sampled from a woman in her sixties with primary liver carcinoma and hepatitis B virus infection.

As DNA, the CDR3 is TGTGCCAGCGGTAGGCGGGAGGGCTTCACAGATACGCAGTATTTT. Encoded protein: CASGRREGFTDTQYF. The genes are TRBV28 and TRBJ2-3; 9 positions agree with TRBD2. The CDR3 is made up of 15 amino acids. The V gene's germline CDR1 is MDHEN and CDR2 SYDVKM. V lost 8 bases to trimming and J lost 2 bases; unmatched junction nucleotides: 8.

Points on this clonotype: This clone may be a read error of a much larger clone one base away. The J gene is TRBJ2-1, the V gene TRBV12-5; 9 nucleotides align to TRBD2. This CDR3 is 15 amino acids long. The germline V gene encodes CDR1 LGHNT and CDR2 FRNRAP. The CDR3 spells CASGQTSGLYNGQFF. DNA of the CDR3: TGTGCTAGTGGCCAGACTAGCGGCCTATACAATGGGCAGTTCTTC.

This rearrangement joins TRBV6-4 to TRBJ2-3, with TRBD1 matching over 10 bases. The CDR3 has 14 amino acids. Losses at the gene ends were 3 bases for V and 4 bases for J; bases not matched to a gene: 1. Germline CDR1 and CDR2: MRHNA and SNTAGT. The CDR3 loop is CASSEGTGADTQYF. CDR3 nucleotide sequence: TGTGCCAGCAGTGAGGGGACAGGGGCAGATACGCAGTATTTT.

This clonotype was recorded a few times. The chain joins TRBV28 to TRBJ1-2; no clear D. The CDR3 sequence is 14 residues long. Trimming removed 6 bases from V and 8 bases from J, with 19 bases in between. Per the germline V gene, CDR1 is MDHEN and CDR2 is SYDVKM. The CDR3 DNA follows: TGTGCCAGCAGCCTTACGTCGGAGGTGAGGGGCTACACCTTC. Encoded protein: CASSLTSEVRGYTF.